The 22 T cell receptor beta chains presented below share a single source sample, sequenced in a study of cytomegalovirus exposure and HLA in healthy donors. The primer mix had 60 Vbeta and 13 Jbeta primers. The data were produced by immunoSEQ multiplex PCR, yet TCRdb's version contains in-frame clones alone and is incomplete. Of 110,000 or so clones listed, over 80% were seen once; the top ten hold roughly 6.1%. Sequences were obtained from PBMCs. The receptors originated from a man aged 18 to 30 in good health and CMV-seronegative.

The V and J genes are TRBV11-2 and TRBJ2-5, with D unresolved. V lost 0 bases and J lost 7, with 15 bases in between. The germline gives CDR1 SGHAT, CDR2 FQNNGV. CDR3 length: 15 residues. This chain's CDR3 is CASSLESRRPVTQYF. In DNA, the CDR3 is TGTGCCAGCAGCTTAGAGTCTAGAAGGCCCGTGACCCAGTACTTC.

Note on this clone: Mismatch with germline at one junction end may stem from a read error. The genes are TRBV29-1 and TRBJ2-7; TRBD1 aligns across 9 bases. Germline loops: CDR1 SQVTM, CDR2 ANQGSEA. This CDR3 is 12 amino acids long. The chain's CDR3 is CSVKDRGDEQYF. The CDR3 region has the DNA TGCAGCGTTAAAGACAGGGGGGACGAGCAGTACTTC.

A few counts support this clone. V and J are TRBV7-6 and TRBJ2-7, with a weak D call TRBD2 (6 bases). This CDR3 region has 15 residues. The germline V gene encodes CDR1 SGHVS and CDR2 FNYEAQ. Trimming took off 1 base at V and 6 bases at J, with 16 bases between the two ends. The CDR3 coding sequence is TGTGCCAGCAGCTTAGGTGCGGGGTCCCAAGCCGAGCAGTACTTC. Amino acids: CASSLGAGSQAEQYF. Complete variable domain (other parts from reference TRBV7-6 and TRBJ2-7): GAGVSQSPRYKVTKRGQDVALRCDPISGHVSLYWYRQALGQGPEFLTYFNYEAQQDKSGLPNDRFSAERPEGSISTLTIQRTEQRDSAMYRCASSLGAGSQAEQYFGPGTRLTVT.

This clone was observed a few times. The chain couples TRBV7-9 to TRBJ2-1, with 8 bases lining up with TRBD2. CDR3 length: 16 residues. The trim removed 3 bases at V and 2 bases at J, leaving 6 bases unmatched. Germline assignment: CDR1 SEHNR and CDR2 FQNEAQ (reference sequence). CDR3 in DNA: TGTGCCAGCAGCTTTAATACGGGAGGGGCCTACAATGAGCAGTTCTTC. Translation gives CASSFNTGGAYNEQFF.

In DNA form, the CDR3 reads TGCGCCAGCAGCTTGGCCAGCGGGGACACCGGGGAGCTGTTTTTT. This gives the protein CASSLASGDTGELFF. The V call is TRBV5-1, the J call TRBJ2-2, with TRBD2 matching over 7 bases. The CDR3 is 15 residues long. The germline gives CDR1 SGHRS, CDR2 YFSETQ. J gave up 3 bases and V 0 bases, and 2 bases lay outside the gene matches. Full variable domain (missing parts from reference TRBV5-1 and TRBJ2-2): KAGVTQTPRYLIKTRGQQVTLSCSPISGHRSVSWYQQTPGQGLQFLFEYFSETQRNKGNFPGRFSGRQFSNSRSEMNVSTLELGDSALYLCASSLASGDTGELFFGEGSRLTVL.

The genes are TRBV14 and TRBJ2-4; TRBD1 matches at 12 bases. Germline V gene lookup returns CDR1 SGHDN and CDR2 FVKESK. CDR3 length equals 16 residues. With 1 base clipped from V and 7 bases from J, the junction kept 5 bases outside the gene matches. Written as DNA, the CDR3 is TGTGCCAGCAGCCAAGCCGGGACAGGGGGCAGGAACATTCAGTACTTC. Translating it yields CASSQAGTGGRNIQYF.

The CDR3 is CASSSGGRRGRQETQYF. CDR3 nucleotides: TGTGCCAGCAGCTCCGGCGGGAGAAGGGGTCGGCAAGAGACCCAGTACTTC. The V and J genes are TRBV11-2 and TRBJ2-5; 7 bases line up with TRBD2. Per the germline V gene, CDR1 is SGHAT and CDR2 is FQNNGV. CDR3 length: 17 residues. V trimming: 4 bases; J trimming: 2 bases; junction bases outside the gene matches: 13. Together with reference TRBV11-2 and TRBJ2-5, the CDR3 gives the full variable domain: EAGVAQSPRYKIIEKRQSVAFWCNPISGHATLYWYQQILGQGPKLLIQFQNNGVVDDSQLPKDRFSAERLKGVDSTLKIQPAKLEDSAVYLCASSSGGRRGRQETQYFGPGTRLLVL.

The rearrangement links TRBV11-2 to TRBJ2-1, with TRBD1 matching 9 bases. In germline, CDR1 is SGHAT, CDR2 FQNNGV. The CDR3 totals 14 residues. V dropped 5 bases and J dropped 7; count of bases not matched to a gene: 6. CDR3 in amino acids: CASSGPGTGNEQFF. Here the CDR3 DNA reads TGTGCCAGCAGCGGGCCCGGGACAGGGAATGAGCAGTTCTTC.

The chain employs TRBV7-8 and TRBJ2-1, with TRBD1 as a possible D gene (6 bases). Germline V gene lookup returns CDR1 SGHVS and CDR2 FQNEAQ. With 5 bases removed from V and 7 bases from J, the gap between germline ends came to 21 bases. The CDR3 consists of 16 residues. CDR3 region: CASSALSGVWRNEQFF. CDR3 DNA: TGTGCCAGCAGCGCCCTCTCAGGGGTATGGCGGAATGAGCAGTTCTTC.

J is TRBJ2-7 and V is TRBV7-2; 8 positions agree with TRBD2. After removal of 1 base from V and 0 bases from J, the junction contained 5 bases not matched to a gene. This CDR3 is 16 amino acids long. From germline, CDR1 is SGHTA and CDR2 FQGNSA. The CDR3 loop is CASSLVASGPSYEQYF. CDR3 sequence (DNA): TGTGCCAGCAGCTTAGTGGCTAGCGGGCCCTCCTACGAGCAGTACTTC.

This rearrangement joins TRBV14 to TRBJ2-1; TRBD2 aligns across 8 bases. This CDR3 is 15 amino acids long. Germline trimming cut 4 bases from V and 6 bases from J; bases unmatched to any gene: 8. Germline V CDR1 and CDR2: SGHDN, FVKESK. CDR3 nucleotide sequence: TGTGCCAGCAGCCCCACGGGAGGGGGGGGCAATGAGCAGTTCTTC. This codes for CASSPTGGGGNEQFF.

The chain recombines TRBV11-2 with TRBJ2-3, with D possibly being TRBD2 (6 bases). The V and J ends lost 10 bases and 4 bases respectively, with 21 bases between them. This CDR3 has 15 amino acids. Germline CDR1 SGHAT, CDR2 FQNNGV. CDR3 nucleotides: TGTGCCACCCTTGCTGCCGGGACTCGGGCAGATACGCAGTATTTT. This sequence encodes CATLAAGTRADTQYF.

The genes are TRBV27 and TRBJ1-6, with D perhaps TRBD1 (5 bases). V was clipped by 0 bases and J by 15 bases, with 18 bases between them. Germline-derived CDR1 and CDR2 are MNHEY and SMNVEV (reference sequence). This CDR3 is built from 15 residues. The CDR3 nucleotides read TGTGCCAGCAGTTTATCGGGACTAGGTCGGTTTAGCCTCCACTTT. Amino acid sequence: CASSLSGLGRFSLHF.

V gene TRBV25-1 combines with J gene TRBJ1-1, with D tentatively TRBD1 (5 bases). The germline V gene encodes CDR1 MGHDK and CDR2 SYGVNS. The CDR3 has 14 residues. Deletions cut 0 bases from V and 5 bases from J, with 10 bases between. The CDR3 loop is CASSEYRGGTEAFF. DNA of the CDR3: TGTGCCAGCAGTGAATATCGGGGGGGGACTGAAGCTTTCTTT.

In its sample, this clone was seen once. The chain uses TRBV6-6 and TRBJ1-2, with D uncertain. CDR3 length: 13 residues. From germline, CDR1 is MNHNY and CDR2 SVGAGI (reference sequence). V was trimmed by 8 bases and J by 2 bases, leaving 12 bases between them. The CDR3 DNA follows: TGTGCCAGCGGGCCTACGGGAAACTATGGCTACACCTTC. Amino acids: CASGPTGNYGYTF.

The chain recombines TRBV28 with TRBJ2-5; 7 bases map to TRBD1. The CDR3 covers 17 residues. The J segment lost 4 bases and the V segment lost 6 bases, leaving 17 bases of the junction unmatched. Germline CDR1 reads MDHEN; CDR2 reads SYDVKM. The CDR3 loop is CASSRFPTGLSGETQYF. The CDR3 bases are TGTGCCAGCAGCCGATTCCCGACAGGGTTATCCGGAGAGACCCAGTACTTC.

In its sample, this clone was seen a few times. The chain is built from TRBV4-3 and TRBJ2-3; 8 nucleotides line up with TRBD1. Losses at the gene ends were 3 bases for V and 3 bases for J; bases not matched to a gene: 2. CDR3 size: 14 residues. Germline assignment: CDR1 LGHNA and CDR2 YSLEER. CDR3 in amino acids: CASSHGQGTDTQYF. The CDR3 bases are TGCGCCAGCAGCCACGGACAGGGAACAGATACGCAGTATTTT.

The chain uses TRBV19 and TRBJ1-2, with D possibly being TRBD1 (5 bases). With 2 bases removed from V and 0 bases from J, the gap between germline ends came to 10 bases. The CDR3 is 15 residues long. CDR1 and CDR2 from the germline V gene are LNHDA and SQIVND (reference sequence). The CDR3 nucleotides read TGTGCCAGTAGTATATCCTCGGGGGCTAACTATGGCTACACCTTC. Translated, it gives CASSISSGANYGYTF. The full variable domain, completed using reference TRBV19 and TRBJ1-2, is DGGITQSPKYLFRKEGQNVTLSCEQNLNHDAMYWYRQDPGQGLRLIYYSQIVNDFQKGDIAEGYSVSREKKESFPLTVTSAQKNPTAFYLCASSISSGANYGYTFGSGTRLTVV.

The gene calls are TRBV28 and TRBJ2-3; 11 nucleotides align to TRBD2. Germline trimming cut 7 bases from V and 5 bases from J; bases unmatched to any gene: 8. The CDR3 runs to 15 residues. In germline, CDR1 is MDHEN, CDR2 SYDVKM. CDR3 in DNA: TGTGCCAGCACCCTACTAGCGGGAGTTGGAGATACGCAGTATTTT. Encoded protein: CASTLLAGVGDTQYF.

V is TRBV7-9 and J is TRBJ1-1; D may be TRBD1 (5 bases). V dropped 5 bases and J dropped 4 bases, with 14 bases sitting between them. CDR1 and CDR2 from the germline V gene are SEHNR and FQNEAQ (reference sequence). The CDR3 runs 14 residues. The CDR3 sequence: CASSRTRDRTEAFF. CDR3 sequence (DNA): TGTGCCAGCAGCCGGACAAGGGATCGCACTGAAGCTTTCTTT.

This clone was seen only a few times. The rearrangement joins TRBV19 to TRBJ1-1, with D unresolved. The CDR3 has 14 residues. V was trimmed by 2 bases and J by 2 bases, leaving 9 bases between them. Germline lookup yields CDR1 LNHDA and CDR2 SQIVND (reference sequence). CDR3 bases: TGTGCCAGTAGTATAACGGGGATTAACACTGAAGCTTTCTTT. Its translation is CASSITGINTEAFF.

The V and J genes are TRBV10-1 and TRBJ1-5; unclear D gene. Germline V gene sequence: CDR1 WNHNN, CDR2 SYGVQD (reference sequence). This CDR3 spans 14 amino acids. V dropped 2 bases and J dropped 7 bases, with 12 bases sitting between them. This chain's CDR3 is CASSEILRGQPQHF. CDR3 bases: TGCGCCAGCAGTGAGATATTAAGAGGCCAGCCCCAGCATTTT.